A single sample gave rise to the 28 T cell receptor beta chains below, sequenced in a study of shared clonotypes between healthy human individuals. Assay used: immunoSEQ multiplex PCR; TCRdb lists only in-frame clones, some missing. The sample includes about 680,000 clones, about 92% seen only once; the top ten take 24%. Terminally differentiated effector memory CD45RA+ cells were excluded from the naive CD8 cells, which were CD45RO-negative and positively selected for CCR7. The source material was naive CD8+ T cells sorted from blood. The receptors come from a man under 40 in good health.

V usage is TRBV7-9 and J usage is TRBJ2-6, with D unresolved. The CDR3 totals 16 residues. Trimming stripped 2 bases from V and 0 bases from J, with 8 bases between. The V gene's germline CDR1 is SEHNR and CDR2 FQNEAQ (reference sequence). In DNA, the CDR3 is TGTGCCAGCAGCTTACCGAGAATCTCTGGGGCCAACGTCCTGACTTTC. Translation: CASSLPRISGANVLTF.

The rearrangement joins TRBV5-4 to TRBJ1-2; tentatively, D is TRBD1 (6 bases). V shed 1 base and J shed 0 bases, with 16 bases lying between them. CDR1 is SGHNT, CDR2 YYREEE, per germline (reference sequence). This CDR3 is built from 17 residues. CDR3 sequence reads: CASSLPGQPFPNYGYTF. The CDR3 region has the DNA TGTGCCAGCAGCTTGCCTGGACAGCCATTCCCTAACTATGGCTACACCTTC.

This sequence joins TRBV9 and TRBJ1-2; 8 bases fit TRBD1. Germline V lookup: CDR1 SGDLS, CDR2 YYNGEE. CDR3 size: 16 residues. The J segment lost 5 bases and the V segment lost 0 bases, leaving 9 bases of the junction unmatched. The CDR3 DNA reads TGTGCCAGCAGCGTAGGAGTTGCAGGGGGCGGGTATGGCTACACCTTC. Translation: CASSVGVAGGGYGYTF.

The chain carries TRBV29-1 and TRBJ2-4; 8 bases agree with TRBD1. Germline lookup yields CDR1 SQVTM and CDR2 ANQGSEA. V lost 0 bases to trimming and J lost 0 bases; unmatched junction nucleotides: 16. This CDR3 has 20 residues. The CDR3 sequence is CSVEEYETGDMGLAKNIQYF. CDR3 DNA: TGCAGCGTTGAAGAATACGAGACAGGGGATATGGGCTTAGCCAAAAACATTCAGTACTTC. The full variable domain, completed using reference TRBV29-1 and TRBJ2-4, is SAVISQKPSRDICQRGTSLTIQCQVDSQVTMMFWYRQQPGQSLTLIATANQGSEATYESGFVIDKFPISRPNLTFSTLTVSNMSPEDSSIYLCSVEEYETGDMGLAKNIQYFGAGTRLSVL.

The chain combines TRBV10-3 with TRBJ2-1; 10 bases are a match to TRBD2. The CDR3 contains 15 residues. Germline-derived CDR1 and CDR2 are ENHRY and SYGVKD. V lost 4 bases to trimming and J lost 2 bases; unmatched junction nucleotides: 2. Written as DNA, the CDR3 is TGTGCCATCAGTGTCGGGACTAGCGCCTACAATGAGCAGTTCTTC. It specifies CAISVGTSAYNEQFF.

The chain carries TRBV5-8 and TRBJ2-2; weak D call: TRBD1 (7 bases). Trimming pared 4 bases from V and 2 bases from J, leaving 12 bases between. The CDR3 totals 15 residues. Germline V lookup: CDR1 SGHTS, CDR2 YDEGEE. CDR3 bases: TGTGCCAGCAGCGGCGGGACAGCTAACACCGGGGAGCTGTTTTTT. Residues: CASSGGTANTGELFF.

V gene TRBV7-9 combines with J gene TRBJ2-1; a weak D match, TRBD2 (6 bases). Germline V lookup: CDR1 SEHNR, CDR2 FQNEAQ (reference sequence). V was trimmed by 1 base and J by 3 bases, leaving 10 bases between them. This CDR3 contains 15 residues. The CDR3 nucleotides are TGTGCCAGCAGCTTAGTGGCGGGGAGCTACAATGAGCAGTTCTTC. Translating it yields CASSLVAGSYNEQFF.

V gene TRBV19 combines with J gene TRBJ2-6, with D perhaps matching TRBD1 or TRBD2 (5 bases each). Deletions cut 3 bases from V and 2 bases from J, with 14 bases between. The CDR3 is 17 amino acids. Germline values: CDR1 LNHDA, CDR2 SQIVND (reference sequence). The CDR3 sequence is CASSIRGRDAGANVLTF. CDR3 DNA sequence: TGTGCCAGTAGTATCCGTGGTAGGGACGCTGGGGCCAACGTCCTGACTTTC. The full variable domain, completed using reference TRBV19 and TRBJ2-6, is DGGITQSPKYLFRKEGQNVTLSCEQNLNHDAMYWYRQDPGQGLRLIYYSQIVNDFQKGDIAEGYSVSREKKESFPLTVTSAQKNPTAFYLCASSIRGRDAGANVLTFGAGSRLTVL.

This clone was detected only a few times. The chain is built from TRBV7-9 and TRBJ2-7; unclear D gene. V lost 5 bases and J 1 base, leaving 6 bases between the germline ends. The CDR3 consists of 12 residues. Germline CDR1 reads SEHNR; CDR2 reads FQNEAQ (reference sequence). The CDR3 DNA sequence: TGTGCCAGCAGCGCGTATTCCTACGAGCAGTACTTC. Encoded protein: CASSAYSYEQYF.

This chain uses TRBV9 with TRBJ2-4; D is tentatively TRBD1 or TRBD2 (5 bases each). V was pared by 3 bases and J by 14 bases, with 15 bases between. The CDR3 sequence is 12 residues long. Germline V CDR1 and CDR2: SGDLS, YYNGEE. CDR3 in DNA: TGTGCCAGCAGCGACGGGACCCAAAGGAAGTACTTC. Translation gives CASSDGTQRKYF.

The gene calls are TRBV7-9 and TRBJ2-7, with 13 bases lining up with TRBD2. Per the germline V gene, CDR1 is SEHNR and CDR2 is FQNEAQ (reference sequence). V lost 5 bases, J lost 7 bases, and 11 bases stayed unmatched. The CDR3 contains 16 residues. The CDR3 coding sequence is TGTGCCAGCAGCCCGCCACTAGCGGGAGGGCCAGAAGAGCAGTACTTC. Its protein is CASSPPLAGGPEEQYF.

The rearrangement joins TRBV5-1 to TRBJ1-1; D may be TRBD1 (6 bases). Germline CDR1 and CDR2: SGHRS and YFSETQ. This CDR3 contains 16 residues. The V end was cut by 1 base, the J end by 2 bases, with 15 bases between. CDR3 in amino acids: CASSLYSGQVNTEAFF. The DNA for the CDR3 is TGCGCCAGCAGCTTGTACTCGGGACAAGTAAACACTGAAGCTTTCTTT.

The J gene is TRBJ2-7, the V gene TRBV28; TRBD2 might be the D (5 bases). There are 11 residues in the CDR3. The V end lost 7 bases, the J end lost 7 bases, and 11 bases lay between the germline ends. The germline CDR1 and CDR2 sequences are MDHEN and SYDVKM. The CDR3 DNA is TGTGCCAGCACCCCGGGATCGGAGCAGTACTTC. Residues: CASTPGSEQYF.

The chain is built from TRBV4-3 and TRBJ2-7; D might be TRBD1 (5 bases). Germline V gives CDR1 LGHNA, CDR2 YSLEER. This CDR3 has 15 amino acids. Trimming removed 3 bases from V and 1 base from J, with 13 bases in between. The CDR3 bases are TGCGCCAGCAGCCAGTCCAGGGTGGGATCCTACGAGCAGTACTTC. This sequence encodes CASSQSRVGSYEQYF.

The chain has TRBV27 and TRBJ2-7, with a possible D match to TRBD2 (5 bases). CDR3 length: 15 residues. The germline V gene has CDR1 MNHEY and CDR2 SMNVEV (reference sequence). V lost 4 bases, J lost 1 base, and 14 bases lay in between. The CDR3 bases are TGTGCCAGCAGTTCTGATCTAACGGGGTCCTACGAGCAGTACTTC. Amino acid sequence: CASSSDLTGSYEQYF.

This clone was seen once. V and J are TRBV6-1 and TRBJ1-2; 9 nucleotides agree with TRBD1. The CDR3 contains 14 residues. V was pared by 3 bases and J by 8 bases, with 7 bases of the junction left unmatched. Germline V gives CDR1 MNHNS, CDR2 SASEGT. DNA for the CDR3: TGTGCCAGCAGTGAGTTACAGGGGGCCTGGGGCTACACCTTC. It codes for CASSELQGAWGYTF.

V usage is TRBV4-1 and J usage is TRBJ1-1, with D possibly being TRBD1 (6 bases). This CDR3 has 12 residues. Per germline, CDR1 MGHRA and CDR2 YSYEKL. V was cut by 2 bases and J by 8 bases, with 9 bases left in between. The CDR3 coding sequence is TGCGCCAGCAGCCAATACAGGGCGGAAGCTTTCTTT. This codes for CASSQYRAEAFF.

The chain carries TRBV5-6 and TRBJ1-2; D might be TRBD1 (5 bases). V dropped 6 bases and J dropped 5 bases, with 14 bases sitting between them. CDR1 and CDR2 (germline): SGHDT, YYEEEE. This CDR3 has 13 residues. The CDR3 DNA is TGTGCCAGCATGGAGGGGCAGGGTTATGGCTACACCTTC. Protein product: CASMEGQGYGYTF.

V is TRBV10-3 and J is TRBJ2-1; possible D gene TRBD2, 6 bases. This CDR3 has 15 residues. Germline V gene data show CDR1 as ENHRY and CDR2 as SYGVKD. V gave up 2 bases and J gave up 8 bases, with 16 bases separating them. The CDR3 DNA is TGTGCCATCAGTGAGGGTTGGTGGCGGGAACATGAGCAGTTCTTC. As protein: CAISEGWWREHEQFF.

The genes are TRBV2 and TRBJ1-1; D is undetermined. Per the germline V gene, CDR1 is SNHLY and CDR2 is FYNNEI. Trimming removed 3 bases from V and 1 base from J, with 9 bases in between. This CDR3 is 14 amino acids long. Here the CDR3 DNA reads TGTGCCAGCAGTGATGCAAGAGGGAACACTGAAGCTTTCTTT. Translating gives CASSDARGNTEAFF. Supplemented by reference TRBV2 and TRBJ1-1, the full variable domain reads EPEVTQTPSHQVTQMGQEVILRCVPISNHLYFYWYRQILGQKVEFLVSFYNNEISEKSEIFDDQFSVERPDGSNFTLKIRSTKLEDSAMYFCASSDARGNTEAFFGQGTRLTVV.

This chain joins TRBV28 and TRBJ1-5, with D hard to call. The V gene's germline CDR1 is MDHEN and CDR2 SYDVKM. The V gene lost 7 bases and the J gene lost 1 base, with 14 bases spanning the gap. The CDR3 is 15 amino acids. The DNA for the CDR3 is TGTGCCAGCACCCCCGCGCGGAGGAGCAATCAGCCCCAGCATTTT. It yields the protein CASTPARRSNQPQHF.

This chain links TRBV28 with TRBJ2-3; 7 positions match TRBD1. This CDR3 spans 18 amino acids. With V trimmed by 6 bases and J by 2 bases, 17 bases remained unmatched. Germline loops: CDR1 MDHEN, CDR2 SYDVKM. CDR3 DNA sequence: TGTGCCAGCAGCACCCCCGGGACAGTGGGAAGGGTCACAGATACGCAGTATTTT. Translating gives CASSTPGTVGRVTDTQYF.

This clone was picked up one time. The CDR3 DNA sequence: TGTGCCAGCAGCTTAGTCGGGTCCGGGGGCAATCAGCCCCAGCATTTT. Residues: CASSLVGSGGNQPQHF. V gene TRBV11-2 combines with J gene TRBJ1-5; D gene uncertain. Deletions cut 1 base from V and 2 bases from J, with 12 bases between. The CDR3 covers 16 residues. Germline-derived CDR1 and CDR2 are SGHAT and FQNNGV. The whole variable domain, filled in from reference TRBV11-2 and TRBJ1-5, reads EAGVAQSPRYKIIEKRQSVAFWCNPISGHATLYWYQQILGQGPKLLIQFQNNGVVDDSQLPKDRFSAERLKGVDSTLKIQPAKLEDSAVYLCASSLVGSGGNQPQHFGDGTRLSIL.

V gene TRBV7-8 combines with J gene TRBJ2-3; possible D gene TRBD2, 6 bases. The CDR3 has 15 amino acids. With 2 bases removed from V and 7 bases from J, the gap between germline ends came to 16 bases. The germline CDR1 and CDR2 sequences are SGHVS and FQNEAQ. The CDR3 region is CASSLRLTGGNTQYF. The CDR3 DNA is TGTGCCAGCAGCTTAAGACTTACAGGCGGGAATACGCAGTATTTT.

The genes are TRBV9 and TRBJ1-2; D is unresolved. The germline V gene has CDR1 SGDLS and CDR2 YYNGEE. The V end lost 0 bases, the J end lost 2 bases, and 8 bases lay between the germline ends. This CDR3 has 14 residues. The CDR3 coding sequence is TGTGCCAGCAGCGTAGAGGAGGAAAACTATGGCTACACCTTC. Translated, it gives CASSVEEENYGYTF.

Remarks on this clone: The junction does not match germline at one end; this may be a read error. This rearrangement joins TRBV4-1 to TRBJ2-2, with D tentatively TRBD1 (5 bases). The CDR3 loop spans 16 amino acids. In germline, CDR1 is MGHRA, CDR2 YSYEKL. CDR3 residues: CAGSQEGRANTGELFF. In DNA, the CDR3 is TGCGCCGGCAGCCAAGAAGGCAGGGCCAACACCGGGGAGCTGTTTTTT.

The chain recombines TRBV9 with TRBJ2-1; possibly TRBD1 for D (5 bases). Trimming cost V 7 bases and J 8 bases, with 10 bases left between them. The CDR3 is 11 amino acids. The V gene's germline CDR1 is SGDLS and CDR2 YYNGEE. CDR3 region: CASGRGYEQFF. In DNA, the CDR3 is TGTGCCAGCGGAAGGGGCTATGAGCAGTTCTTC.

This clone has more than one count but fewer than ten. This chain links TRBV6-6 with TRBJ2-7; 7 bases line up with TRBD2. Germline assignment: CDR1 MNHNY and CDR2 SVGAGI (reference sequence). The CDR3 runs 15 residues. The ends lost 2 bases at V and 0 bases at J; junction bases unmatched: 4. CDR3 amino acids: CASSYEGGPSYEQYF. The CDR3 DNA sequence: TGTGCCAGCAGTTACGAGGGAGGGCCCTCCTACGAGCAGTACTTC.